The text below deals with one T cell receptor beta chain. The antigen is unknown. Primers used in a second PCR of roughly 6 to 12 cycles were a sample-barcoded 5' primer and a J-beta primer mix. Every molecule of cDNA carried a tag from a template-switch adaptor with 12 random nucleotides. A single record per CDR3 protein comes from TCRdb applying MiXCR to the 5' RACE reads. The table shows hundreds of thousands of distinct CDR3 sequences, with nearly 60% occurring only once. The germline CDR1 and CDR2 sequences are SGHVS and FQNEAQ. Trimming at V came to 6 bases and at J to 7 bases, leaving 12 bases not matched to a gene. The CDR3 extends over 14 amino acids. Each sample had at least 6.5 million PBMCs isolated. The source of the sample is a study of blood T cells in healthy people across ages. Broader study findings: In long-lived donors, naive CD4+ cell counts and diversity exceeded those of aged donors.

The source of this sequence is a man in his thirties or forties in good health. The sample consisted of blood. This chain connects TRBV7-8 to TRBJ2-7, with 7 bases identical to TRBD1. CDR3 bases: TGTGCCAGCAGGCCAAGGACAGGCCGGCGGGAGCAGTACTTC. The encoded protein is CASRPRTGRREQYF.